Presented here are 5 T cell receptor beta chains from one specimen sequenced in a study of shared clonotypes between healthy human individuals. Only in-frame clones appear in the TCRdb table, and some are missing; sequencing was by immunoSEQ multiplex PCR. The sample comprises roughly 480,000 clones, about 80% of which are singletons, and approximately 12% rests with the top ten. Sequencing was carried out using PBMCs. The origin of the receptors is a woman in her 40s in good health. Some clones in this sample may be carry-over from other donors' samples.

The CDR3 sequence: CASSLSSGYNEQFF. The CDR3 DNA reads TGCGCCAGCAGCTTGTCTAGCGGCTACAATGAGCAGTTCTTC. This chain connects TRBV5-1 to TRBJ2-1; TRBD2 matches 7 bases. Germline V gives CDR1 SGHRS, CDR2 YFSETQ. This CDR3 has 14 amino acids. The V gene end was trimmed by 1 base and the J gene end by 3 bases; junction bases not matched to a gene: 1. Full variable domain (remainder filled in from reference TRBV5-1 and TRBJ2-1): KAGVTQTPRYLIKTRGQQVTLSCSPISGHRSVSWYQQTPGQGLQFLFEYFSETQRNKGNFPGRFSGRQFSNSRSEMNVSTLELGDSALYLCASSLSSGYNEQFFGPGTRLTVL.

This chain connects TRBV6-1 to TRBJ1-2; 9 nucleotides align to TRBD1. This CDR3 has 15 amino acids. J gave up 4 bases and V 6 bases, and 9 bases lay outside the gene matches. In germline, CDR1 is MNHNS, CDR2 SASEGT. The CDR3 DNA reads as TGTGCCAGCAGCCTAGGGACAGGGAGTAGCTATGGCTACACCTTC. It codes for CASSLGTGSSYGYTF.

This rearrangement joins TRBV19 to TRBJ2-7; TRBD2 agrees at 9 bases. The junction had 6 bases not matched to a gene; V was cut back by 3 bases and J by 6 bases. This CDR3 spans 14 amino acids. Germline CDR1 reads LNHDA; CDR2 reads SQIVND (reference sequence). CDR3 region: CASSIGLALGEQYF. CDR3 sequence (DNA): TGTGCCAGTAGTATTGGACTAGCGTTGGGCGAGCAGTACTTC.

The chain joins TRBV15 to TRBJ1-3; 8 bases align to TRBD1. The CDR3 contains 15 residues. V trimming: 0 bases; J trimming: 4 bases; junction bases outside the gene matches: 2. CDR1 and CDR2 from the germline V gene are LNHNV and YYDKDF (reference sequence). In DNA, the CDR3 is TGTGCCACCAGCAGAGACCAGGGGGCAGGAAACACCATATATTTT. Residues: CATSRDQGAGNTIYF.

CDR3 residues: CASSAGTPSSYGYTF. The CDR3 bases are TGTGCCAGCAGTGCCGGAACCCCCTCGTCCTATGGCTACACCTTC. The chain carries TRBV25-1 and TRBJ1-2; D is unclear. There are 15 residues in the CDR3. V lost 4 bases to trimming and J lost 4 bases, with 16 bases between them. Germline lookup yields CDR1 MGHDK and CDR2 SYGVNS.